The 6 T cell receptor beta chains below were found in one sample sequenced in a study of blood T cell repertoires in COVID-19. Some clones are missing from TCRdb's copy, which holds only in-frame ones; the method was immunoSEQ multiplex PCR. The data contain a few hundred thousand clones, approximately 90% of them singletons. Sequenced material: PBMCs or T cells enriched from blood (not recorded which). All receptors come from a young man who had recovered from COVID-19.

The CDR3 DNA reads TGTGCCAGCAGCCGGGATTCGCCCTACGAGCAGTACTTC. Its translation is CASSRDSPYEQYF. The chain combines TRBV7-9 with TRBJ2-7; D possibly corresponds to TRBD2 (5 bases). Trimming left V 5 bases short and J 2 bases short, with 10 bases between. The CDR3 runs to 13 residues. Germline loops: CDR1 SEHNR, CDR2 FQNEAQ (reference sequence).

The J gene is TRBJ2-7, the V gene TRBV9, with 12 nucleotides matching TRBD2. Trimming at V came to 4 bases and at J to 1 base, leaving 3 bases not matched to a gene. The V gene's germline CDR1 is SGDLS and CDR2 YYNGEE. CDR3 length: 15 residues. CDR3 region: CASSYGTSGSYEQYF. CDR3 in DNA: TGTGCCAGCAGCTACGGGACTAGCGGGTCCTACGAGCAGTACTTC.

DNA for the CDR3: TGTGCCAGCAGTCACCGGGACAGGGGGTCCGATGGCTACACCTTC. Its protein product is CASSHRDRGSDGYTF. This sequence joins TRBV27 and TRBJ1-2, with 11 bases lining up with TRBD1. In germline, CDR1 is MNHEY, CDR2 SMNVEV (reference sequence). The CDR3 loop spans 15 amino acids. After removal of 5 bases from V and 6 bases from J, the junction contained 8 bases not matched to a gene.

The chain uses TRBV7-2 and TRBJ2-7; D is undetermined. The CDR3 extends over 15 amino acids. Germline CDR1 is SGHTA and CDR2 is FQGNSA. V was trimmed by 2 bases and J by 6 bases, leaving 17 bases between them. The CDR3 reads CASSLNVLTPSEQYF. CDR3 in DNA: TGTGCCAGCAGCTTAAACGTGCTAACCCCCTCCGAGCAGTACTTC. The full variable domain, in which reference TRBV7-2 and TRBJ2-7 provide the parts outside the CDR3, is GAGVSQSPSNKVTEKGKDVELRCDPISGHTALYWYRQSLGQGLEFLIYFQGNSAPDKSGLPSDRFSAERTGGSVSTLTIQRTQQEDSAVYLCASSLNVLTPSEQYFGPGTRLTVT.

This rearrangement joins TRBV4-1 to TRBJ1-5; 9 bases are a match to TRBD1. The CDR3 consists of 16 residues. Germline trimming cut 3 bases from V and 5 bases from J; bases unmatched to any gene: 8. Germline V gene sequence: CDR1 MGHRA, CDR2 YSYEKL. Here the CDR3 DNA reads TGCGCCAGCAGCCATGAACCGGGACAGGGCTATCAGCCCCAGCATTTT. Translated: CASSHEPGQGYQPQHF.

Here the CDR3 DNA reads TGCGCCAGCAGCACTACAATTGGGGAGCTGTTTTTT. Its protein product is CASSTTIGELFF. The chain links TRBV5-1 to TRBJ2-2; unclear D gene. The CDR3 extends over 12 amino acids. V gave up 4 bases and J gave up 8 bases, with 9 bases separating them. In germline, CDR1 is SGHRS, CDR2 YFSETQ.